These 8 T cell receptor beta chains were all obtained from the same sample, sequenced in a study of T cell changes during pregnancy in multiple sclerosis. Clones were sequenced by immunoSEQ multiplex PCR, and TCRdb holds only the in-frame ones, with some missing. The data contain 60,000 to 75,000 clones, around 92% of them singletons. Sequences were derived from peripheral blood, sampled in the second trimester of pregnancy. These receptors all stem from a female donor in good health, enrolled as a control in a pregnancy study.

The chain joins TRBV5-1 to TRBJ1-2; possibly TRBD1 for D (5 bases). Germline-derived CDR1 and CDR2 are SGHRS and YFSETQ. This CDR3 region has 14 residues. Trimming removed 0 bases from V and 4 bases from J, with 10 bases in between. For the CDR3, the DNA is TGCGCCAGCAGCTTGGCTCAGGGAACCTATGGCTACACCTTC. It yields the protein CASSLAQGTYGYTF.

This rearrangement joins TRBV6-6 to TRBJ1-2; weak D call: TRBD1 (5 bases). Germline CDR1 and CDR2: MNHNY and SVGAGI (reference sequence). The CDR3 length is 14 residues. V lost 2 bases and J lost 1, with 8 bases in between. The CDR3 loop is CASSYGGINYGYTF. DNA for the CDR3: TGTGCCAGCAGTTACGGGGGGATTAACTATGGCTACACCTTC.

The chain carries TRBV7-2 and TRBJ1-1; tentatively, D is TRBD1 (6 bases). V was pared by 0 bases and J by 5 bases, with 10 bases between. Germline-derived CDR1 and CDR2 are SGHTA and FQGNSA. The CDR3 sequence is 14 residues long. The CDR3 region has the DNA TGTGCCAGCAGCTTAGCTCGCAGGGGAACTGAAGCTTTCTTT. This sequence encodes CASSLARRGTEAFF.

The chain carries TRBV7-2 and TRBJ1-2; no reliable D call. This CDR3 comprises 12 residues. Germline assignment: CDR1 SGHTA and CDR2 FQGNSA. V lost 2 bases, J lost 4 bases, and 5 bases lay in between. As DNA, the CDR3 is TGTGCCAGCAGCTTATATAGCTATGGCTACACCTTC. Its protein is CASSLYSYGYTF.

J is TRBJ1-6 and V is TRBV29-1; D remains unclear. The germline CDR1 and CDR2 sequences are SQVTM and ANQGSEA. CDR3 length equals 13 residues. V lost 4 bases and J lost 3, with 7 bases in between. In DNA, the CDR3 is TGCAGCGTTGGGCAGGACTATAATTCACCCCTCCACTTT. It specifies CSVGQDYNSPLHF.

This chain connects TRBV27 to TRBJ1-1, with unresolved D. The CDR3 loop spans 13 amino acids. Looked up from germline, CDR1 is MNHEY and CDR2 is SMNVEV (reference sequence). Trimming pared 4 bases from V and 2 bases from J, leaving 8 bases between. The CDR3 nucleotides are TGTGCCAGCAGTTATTTGTCTAACACTGAAGCTTTCTTT. Protein sequence: CASSYLSNTEAFF.

The chain uses TRBV6-5 and TRBJ1-1, with D perhaps matching TRBD1 (6 bases). The length of the CDR3 is 15 residues. V was cut by 0 bases and J by 2 bases, with 10 bases left in between. The germline CDR1 and CDR2 sequences are MNHEY and SVGAGI. The CDR3 DNA is TGTGCCAGCAGTTACTCGAGGGGGACCAACACTGAAGCTTTCTTT. It yields the protein CASSYSRGTNTEAFF.

This clone was found a few times. The rearrangement links TRBV12-5 to TRBJ1-5, with D hard to call. The V gene's germline CDR1 is LGHNT and CDR2 FRNRAP. The CDR3 totals 14 residues. V was clipped by 5 bases and J by 7 bases, with 15 bases between them. Written as DNA, the CDR3 is TGTGCTAGTGGTGGCGGAGGAAGTGGGCAGCCCCAGCATTTT. Encoded protein: CASGGGGSGQPQHF.